The rows below give T cell receptor beta chains drawn from one sample of a study of CD8 T cells in acute hepatitis C reinfection. The assay was immunoSEQ multiplex PCR, and TCRdb's table has in-frame clones only and misses some. The repertoire includes 30,000 to 40,000 clones, approximately 87% of them detected once, and 0.5% to 0.65% sits in the top ten. Material: naive CD8+ T cells from PBMCs. The source of these receptors is a man aged 30-40 years with chronic hepatitis C. Each CDR3 is given with its conserved first and last residue. Each record gives: D gene, V gene, clone size, J gene, CDR3 protein, CDR3 DNA. The D gene is left open where the match is weak. Clone sizes are given selectively: once, few, many, or a class where the clone is expanded.

d_call: TRBD2; v_call: TRBV30; clone_size: .; j_call: TRBJ2-1; cdr3_aa: CAWSYGGGPNEQFF; cdr3_nt: TGTGCCTGGAGTTACGGGGGGGGCCCCAATGAGCAGTTCTTC
d_call: TRBD1; v_call: TRBV18; clone_size: .; j_call: TRBJ1-1; cdr3_aa: CASSPPGQAQTAEAFF; cdr3_nt: TGTGCCAGCTCACCACCGGGACAGGCCCAAACGGCTGAAGCTTTCTTT
d_call: .; v_call: TRBV7-8; clone_size: .; j_call: TRBJ1-2; cdr3_aa: CASISPFGGANYGYTF; cdr3_nt: TGTGCCAGCATTTCCCCTTTCGGTGGAGCTAACTATGGCTACACCTTC
d_call: .; v_call: TRBV21-1; clone_size: .; j_call: TRBJ2-2; cdr3_aa: CASSWEASWTSGELFF; cdr3_nt: TGTGCCAGCAGCTGGGAGGCCTCCTGGACAAGCGGGGAGCTGTTTTTT
d_call: .; v_call: TRBV5-4; clone_size: few; j_call: TRBJ2-7; cdr3_aa: CASSLEGYEQYF; cdr3_nt: TGTGCCAGCAGCTTGGAAGGGTACGAGCAGTACTTC
d_call: .; v_call: TRBV19; clone_size: .; j_call: TRBJ2-7; cdr3_aa: CASSVDYTPYEQYF; cdr3_nt: TGTGCCAGTAGTGTTGACTATACCCCCTACGAGCAGTACTTC
d_call: TRBD1; v_call: TRBV7-9; clone_size: .; j_call: TRBJ1-1; cdr3_aa: CASRPWTGGTEAFF; cdr3_nt: TGTGCCAGCAGACCCTGGACAGGGGGCACTGAAGCTTTCTTT
d_call: TRBD1; v_call: TRBV11-2; clone_size: .; j_call: TRBJ2-7; cdr3_aa: CASSQDRDYEQYF; cdr3_nt: TGTGCCAGCAGCCAGGACAGGGACTACGAGCAGTACTTC
d_call: TRBD1; v_call: TRBV27; clone_size: .; j_call: TRBJ2-1; cdr3_aa: CASSLLGGGQHNEQFF; cdr3_nt: TGTGCCAGCAGTTTATTAGGGGGCGGTCAACATAATGAGCAGTTCTTC
d_call: .; v_call: TRBV7-9; clone_size: .; j_call: TRBJ2-7; cdr3_aa: CASSFVPYEQYF; cdr3_nt: TGTGCCAGCAGCTTTGTGCCCTACGAGCAGTACTTC
d_call: .; v_call: TRBV19; clone_size: .; j_call: TRBJ2-3; cdr3_aa: CASLGGASDTQYF; cdr3_nt: TGTGCCAGTCTTGGGGGGGCATCAGATACGCAGTATTTT
d_call: TRBD1; v_call: TRBV10-3; clone_size: once; j_call: TRBJ2-2; cdr3_aa: CAISFPGTVNTGELFF; cdr3_nt: TGTGCCATCAGTTTCCCCGGGACAGTGAACACCGGGGAGCTGTTTTTT
d_call: TRBD1; v_call: TRBV30; clone_size: .; j_call: TRBJ1-1; cdr3_aa: CAWSEGQGITEAFF; cdr3_nt: TGTGCCTGGAGCGAGGGACAGGGGATCACTGAAGCTTTCTTT
d_call: TRBD1; v_call: TRBV6-5; clone_size: few; j_call: TRBJ1-2; cdr3_aa: CASRSGQGFGYTF; cdr3_nt: TGTGCCAGTAGATCGGGACAGGGGTTTGGCTACACCTTC
d_call: TRBD2; v_call: TRBV28; clone_size: .; j_call: TRBJ2-1; cdr3_aa: CASSLGEGSYNEQFF; cdr3_nt: TGTGCCAGCAGTTTGGGGGAGGGCTCCTACAATGAGCAGTTCTTC
d_call: TRBD1; v_call: TRBV7-9; clone_size: .; j_call: TRBJ2-1; cdr3_aa: CASSGRDSHEQFF; cdr3_nt: TGTGCCAGCAGCGGTAGGGACAGCCATGAGCAGTTCTTC
d_call: .; v_call: TRBV13; clone_size: .; j_call: TRBJ2-3; cdr3_aa: CASSLVGRGDTDTQYF; cdr3_nt: TGTGCCAGCAGCTTAGTGGGGCGGGGAGACACAGATACGCAGTATTTT
d_call: TRBD2; v_call: TRBV9; clone_size: .; j_call: TRBJ2-1; cdr3_aa: CASSTFPGLDYNEQFF; cdr3_nt: TGTGCCAGCAGCACTTTCCCGGGACTAGACTACAATGAGCAGTTCTTC
d_call: TRBD2; v_call: TRBV29-1; clone_size: .; j_call: TRBJ2-1; cdr3_aa: CSVEEGLAGYNEQFF; cdr3_nt: TGCAGCGTTGAAGAAGGCCTAGCGGGCTACAATGAGCAGTTCTTC
d_call: TRBD2; v_call: TRBV27; clone_size: .; j_call: TRBJ2-1; cdr3_aa: CASSSTGRGPLFF; cdr3_nt: TGTGCCAGCTCCTCCACCGGGAGGGGCCCTCTGTTCTTC
d_call: .; v_call: TRBV5-6; clone_size: once; j_call: TRBJ2-7; cdr3_aa: CASSLDPASYEQYF; cdr3_nt: TGTGCCAGCAGCTTGGATCCGGCTTCCTACGAGCAGTACTTC
d_call: TRBD1; v_call: TRBV7-6; clone_size: once; j_call: TRBJ2-1; cdr3_aa: CASSSGQGWNEQFF; cdr3_nt: TGTGCCAGCAGCTCCGGACAGGGATGGAATGAGCAGTTCTTC
d_call: .; v_call: TRBV5-6; clone_size: once; j_call: TRBJ1-1; cdr3_aa: CASSFMTGNTEAFF; cdr3_nt: TGTGCCAGCAGCTTCATGACGGGGAACACTGAAGCTTTCTTT
d_call: TRBD1; v_call: TRBV6-1; clone_size: .; j_call: TRBJ2-2; cdr3_aa: CASRDRGSGELFF; cdr3_nt: TGTGCCAGCAGGGACAGGGGATCTGGGGAGCTGTTTTTT
d_call: .; v_call: TRBV7-9; clone_size: .; j_call: TRBJ2-7; cdr3_aa: CASSKSGSEQYF; cdr3_nt: TGTGCCAGCAGCAAAAGCGGTTCCGAGCAGTACTTC
d_call: .; v_call: TRBV6-5; clone_size: .; j_call: TRBJ2-7; cdr3_aa: CASSTTGIPYEQYF; cdr3_nt: TGTGCCAGCAGTACCACAGGGATTCCCTACGAGCAGTACTTC
d_call: .; v_call: TRBV27; clone_size: .; j_call: TRBJ2-3; cdr3_aa: CASGPSFRGTDTQYF; cdr3_nt: TGTGCCAGCGGTCCTTCCTTTAGGGGCACAGATACGCAGTATTTT
d_call: .; v_call: TRBV9; clone_size: .; j_call: TRBJ2-1; cdr3_aa: CASSPPRENEQFF; cdr3_nt: TGTGCCAGCAGCCCTCCTCGAGAGAATGAGCAGTTCTTC
d_call: .; v_call: TRBV2; clone_size: .; j_call: TRBJ1-1; cdr3_aa: CASSEIARGPEGMNTEAFF; cdr3_nt: TGTGCCAGCAGTGAAATAGCCAGGGGACCTGAGGGGATGAACACTGAAGCTTTCTTT
d_call: .; v_call: TRBV5-6; clone_size: .; j_call: TRBJ1-2; cdr3_aa: CASSLGTPGYTF; cdr3_nt: TGTGCCAGCAGCTTGGGGACTCCTGGCTACACCTTC
d_call: .; v_call: TRBV7-9; clone_size: .; j_call: TRBJ2-1; cdr3_aa: CASSLGQVRPNNEQFF; cdr3_nt: TGTGCCAGCAGCTTGGGTCAGGTACGGCCTAACAATGAGCAGTTCTTC
d_call: .; v_call: TRBV19; clone_size: .; j_call: TRBJ1-1; cdr3_aa: CASTHGPYEAFF; cdr3_nt: TGTGCCAGTACCCACGGACCGTACGAAGCTTTCTTT